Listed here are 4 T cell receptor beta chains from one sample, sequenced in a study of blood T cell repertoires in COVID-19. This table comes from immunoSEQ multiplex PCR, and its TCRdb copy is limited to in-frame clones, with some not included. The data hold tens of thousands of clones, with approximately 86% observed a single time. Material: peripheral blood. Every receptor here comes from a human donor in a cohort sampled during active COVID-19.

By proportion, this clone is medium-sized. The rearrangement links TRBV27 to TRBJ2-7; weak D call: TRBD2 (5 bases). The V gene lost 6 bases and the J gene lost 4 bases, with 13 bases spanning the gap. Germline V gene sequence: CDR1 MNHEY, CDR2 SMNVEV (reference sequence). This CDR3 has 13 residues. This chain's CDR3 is CASSGIPLYEQYF. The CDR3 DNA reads TGTGCCAGCAGCGGGATCCCGTTATACGAGCAGTACTTC.

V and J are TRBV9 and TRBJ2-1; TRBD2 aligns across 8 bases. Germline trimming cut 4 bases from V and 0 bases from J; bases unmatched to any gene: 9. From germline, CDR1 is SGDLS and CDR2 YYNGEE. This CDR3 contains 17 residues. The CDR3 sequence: CASSPEVAGISYNEQFF. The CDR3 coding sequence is TGTGCCAGCAGCCCAGAGGTAGCGGGAATCTCCTACAATGAGCAGTTCTTC. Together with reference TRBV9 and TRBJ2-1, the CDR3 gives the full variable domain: DSGVTQTPKHLITATGQRVTLRCSPRSGDLSVYWYQQSLDQGLQFLIQYYNGEERAKGNILERFSAQQFPDLHSELNLSSLELGDSALYFCASSPEVAGISYNEQFFGPGTRLTVL.

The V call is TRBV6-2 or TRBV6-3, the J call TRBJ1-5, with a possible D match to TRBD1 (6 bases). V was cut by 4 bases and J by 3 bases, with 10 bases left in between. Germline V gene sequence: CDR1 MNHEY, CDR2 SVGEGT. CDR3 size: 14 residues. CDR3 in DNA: TGTGCCAGCAGTTTACAGGGCCTCAATCAGCCCCAGCATTTT. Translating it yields CASSLQGLNQPQHF.

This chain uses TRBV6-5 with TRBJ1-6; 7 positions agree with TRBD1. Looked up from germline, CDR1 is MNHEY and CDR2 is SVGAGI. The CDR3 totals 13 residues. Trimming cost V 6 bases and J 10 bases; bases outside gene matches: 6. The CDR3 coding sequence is TGTGCCAGCAGAACTACAGGGGACTCACCCCTCCACTTT. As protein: CASRTTGDSPLHF.